A single T cell receptor beta chain is shown here with its context. As yet, its antigen is unknown. This sample stems from a study of shared clonotypes between healthy human individuals. The wider study: Those who served as donors were two women and a few men between the ages of 18 and 49. Broader study findings: Donors were few, which limited the genetic and exposure-history diversity represented. Among donors, the sharing of clonotypes was expected to be influenced by sequencing depth.

The data were produced by immunoSEQ multiplex PCR, yet TCRdb's version contains in-frame clones alone and is incomplete. The sample has about 2.4 million clones, roughly 93% seen once. The V gene end was trimmed by 0 bases and the J gene end by 2 bases; junction bases not matched to a gene: 7. This CDR3 has 17 residues. Germline V gene lookup returns CDR1 KGHSH and CDR2 LQKENI. The V and J genes are TRBV18 and TRBJ1-1; 9 nucleotides agree with TRBD1. The specimen was naive CD4+ T cells from PBMCs. The subset here: CD45RA+ positively selected. The clonotype was recovered from a man between 18 and 29 years old in good health. Some clones in this sample may be carry-over from other donors' samples. The CDR3 region is CASSPPGQGGRNTEAFF. The DNA of the CDR3 is TGTGCCAGCTCACCACCGGGACAGGGAGGGAGAAACACTGAAGCTTTCTTT.